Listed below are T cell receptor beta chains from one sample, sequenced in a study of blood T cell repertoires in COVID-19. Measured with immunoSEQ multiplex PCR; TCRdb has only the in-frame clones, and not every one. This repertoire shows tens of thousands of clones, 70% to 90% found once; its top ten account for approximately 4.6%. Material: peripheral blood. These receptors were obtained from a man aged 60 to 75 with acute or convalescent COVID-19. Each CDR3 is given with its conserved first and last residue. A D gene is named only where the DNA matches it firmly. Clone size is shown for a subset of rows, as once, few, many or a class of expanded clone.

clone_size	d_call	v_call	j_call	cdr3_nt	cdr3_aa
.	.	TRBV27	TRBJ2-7	TGTGCCAGCAGTCCCCGGACAGCCGCCTACGAGCAGTACTTC	CASSPRTAAYEQYF
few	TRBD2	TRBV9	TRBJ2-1	TGTGCCAGCAGCGTATTTGCGGGGGGTCAAAATGAGCAGTTCTTC	CASSVFAGGQNEQFF
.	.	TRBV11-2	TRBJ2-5	TGTGCCAGCAGCTTAGTGCTAGTGGCCGAGACCCAGTACTTC	CASSLVLVAETQYF
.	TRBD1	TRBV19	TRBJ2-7	TGTGCCAGTAGTACCCTACCGGGACAGGGGAACTACGAGCAGTACTTC	CASSTLPGQGNYEQYF
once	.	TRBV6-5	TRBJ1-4	TGTGCCAGCAGTCCCGAGGGAACTAATGAAAAACTGTTTTTT	CASSPEGTNEKLFF
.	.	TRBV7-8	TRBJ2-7	TGTGCCAGCAGCTCGACAGGATTCTCCTACGAGCAGTACTTC	CASSSTGFSYEQYF
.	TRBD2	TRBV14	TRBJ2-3	TGTGCCAGCAGCCAGGGGGGGTCCCCTAGCACAGATACGCAGTATTTT	CASSQGGSPSTDTQYF
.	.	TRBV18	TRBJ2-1	TGTGCCAGCTCACCACCATCTTACAATGAGCAGTTCTTC	CASSPPSYNEQFF
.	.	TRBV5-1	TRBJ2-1	TGCGCCAGCAGCTTAACAGGTTCCTCCTACAATGAGCAGTTCTTC	CASSLTGSSYNEQFF
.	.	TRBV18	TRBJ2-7	TGTGCCAGCTCACTACAGGGTTGGACCTACGAGCAGTACTTC	CASSLQGWTYEQYF
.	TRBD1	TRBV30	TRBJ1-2	TGTGCAAGCTCAGGGGGCAGGTATGGCTACACCTTC	CASSGGRYGYTF
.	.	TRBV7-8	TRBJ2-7	TGTGCCAGCAGCCCGGGGGCCTACGAGCAGTACTTC	CASSPGAYEQYF
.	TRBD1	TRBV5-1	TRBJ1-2	TGCGCCAGCAGACAAGGATCTCAACAGGGGATGATTTACTATGGCTACACCTTC	CASRQGSQQGMIYYGYTF
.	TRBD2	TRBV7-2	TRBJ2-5	TGTGCCAGCAGGCCGGGGGGCCAAGAGACCCAGTACTTC	CASRPGGQETQYF
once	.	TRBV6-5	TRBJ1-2	TGTGCCAGTTACAGGGCTGGAGGCTACACCTTC	CASYRAGGYTF
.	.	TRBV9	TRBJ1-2	TGTGCCAGCAGCGTAGCTGGTACGGTGGGGGACAACACCTATGGCTACACCTTC	CASSVAGTVGDNTYGYTF
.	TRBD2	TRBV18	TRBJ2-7	TGTGCCAGCTCAATAAGCGGGAGCTCCTACGAGCAGTACTTC	CASSISGSSYEQYF
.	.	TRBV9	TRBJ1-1	TGTGCCAGCAGCGTAGGAGGGTCGGGCACTGAAGCTTTCTTT	CASSVGGSGTEAFF
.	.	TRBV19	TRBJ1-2	TGTGCCAGTAGTATAAGGACACTCGACAACTATGGCTACACCTTC	CASSIRTLDNYGYTF
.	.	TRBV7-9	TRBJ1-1	TGTGCCAGCAGCTTAGGGACAAGTAACACTGAAGCTTTCTTT	CASSLGTSNTEAFF
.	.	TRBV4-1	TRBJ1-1	TGCGCCAGCAGCCAACCTATCCGGGGAACTGAAGCTTTCTTT	CASSQPIRGTEAFF
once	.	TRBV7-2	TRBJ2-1	TGTGCCAGCAGCTTAGCGGTCCGGCAGGTCCTCAGCTCCTACAATGAGCAGTTCTTC	CASSLAVRQVLSSYNEQFF